Here is one TCR beta chain with its context. The antigen remains unidentified. Assayed TCR templates numbered about 10^5 for each sample. Only in-frame clones appear in the TCRdb table, and some are missing; sequencing was by immunoSEQ multiplex PCR. The table has approximately 91,000 clones, about 95% seen once. V shed 5 bases and J shed 2 bases, with 18 bases lying between them. This CDR3 comprises 16 residues. Germline lookup yields CDR1 SGHTA and CDR2 FQGNSA. The data stem from a study of siplizumab effects on memory and regulatory T cells. General observations from the study: Siplizumab significantly reduced alloreactive sequences traceable to unstimulated CD4+ memory cells. The alloresponse seemed to draw substantially on naive T cells, which appeared more diverse than memory cells. In roughly 75-95% of proliferating CD4+ or CD8+ clones, a naive or memory phenotype could not be assigned.

This sequence joins TRBV7-2 and TRBJ1-2; D remains unclear. The TCR was taken from a human donor in good health. Sequencing was done on a sample of CD8+ T cells sorted from blood. Written as DNA, the CDR3 is TGTGCCAGCAGCCAGCCCTGGGAGGCCACGAACTATGGCTACACCTTC. This codes for CASSQPWEATNYGYTF.